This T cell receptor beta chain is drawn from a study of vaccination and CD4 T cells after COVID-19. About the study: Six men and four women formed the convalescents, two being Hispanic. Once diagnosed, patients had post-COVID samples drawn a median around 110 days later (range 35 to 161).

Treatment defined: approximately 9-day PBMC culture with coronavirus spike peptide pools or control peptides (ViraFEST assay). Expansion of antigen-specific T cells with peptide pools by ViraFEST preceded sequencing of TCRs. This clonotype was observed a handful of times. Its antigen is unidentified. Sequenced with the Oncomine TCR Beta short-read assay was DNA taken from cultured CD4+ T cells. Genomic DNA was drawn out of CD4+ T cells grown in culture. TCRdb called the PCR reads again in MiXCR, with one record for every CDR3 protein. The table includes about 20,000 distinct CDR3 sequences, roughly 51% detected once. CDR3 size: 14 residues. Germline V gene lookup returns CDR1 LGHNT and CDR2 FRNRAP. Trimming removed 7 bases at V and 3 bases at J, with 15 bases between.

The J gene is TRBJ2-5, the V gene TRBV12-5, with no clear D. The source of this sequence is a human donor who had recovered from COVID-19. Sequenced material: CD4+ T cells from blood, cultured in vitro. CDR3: CASANWSREETQYF. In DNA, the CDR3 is TGTGCTAGTGCCAACTGGAGCAGAGAAGAGACCCAGTACTTC.